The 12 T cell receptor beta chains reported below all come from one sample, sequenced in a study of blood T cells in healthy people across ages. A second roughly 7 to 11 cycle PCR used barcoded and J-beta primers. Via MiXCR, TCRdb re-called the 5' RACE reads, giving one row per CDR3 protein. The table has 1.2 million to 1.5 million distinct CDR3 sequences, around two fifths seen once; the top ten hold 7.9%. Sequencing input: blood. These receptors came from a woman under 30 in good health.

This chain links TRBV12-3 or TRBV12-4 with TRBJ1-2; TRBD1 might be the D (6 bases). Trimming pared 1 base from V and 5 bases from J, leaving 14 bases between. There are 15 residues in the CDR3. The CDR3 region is CASSLGRTADYGYTF. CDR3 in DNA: TGTGCCAGCAGTTTAGGCCGGACAGCCGATTATGGCTACACCTTC.

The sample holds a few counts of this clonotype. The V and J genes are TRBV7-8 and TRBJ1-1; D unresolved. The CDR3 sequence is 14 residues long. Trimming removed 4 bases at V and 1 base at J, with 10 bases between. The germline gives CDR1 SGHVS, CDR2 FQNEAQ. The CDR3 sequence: CASSSRPGNTEAFF. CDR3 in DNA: TGTGCCAGCAGCTCCAGGCCAGGGAACACTGAAGCTTTCTTT. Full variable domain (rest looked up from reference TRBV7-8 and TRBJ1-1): GAGVSQSPRYKVAKRGQDVALRCDPISGHVSLFWYQQALGQGPEFLTYFQNEAQLDKSGLPSDRFFAERPEGSVSTLKIQRTQQEDSAVYLCASSSRPGNTEAFFGQGTRLTVV.

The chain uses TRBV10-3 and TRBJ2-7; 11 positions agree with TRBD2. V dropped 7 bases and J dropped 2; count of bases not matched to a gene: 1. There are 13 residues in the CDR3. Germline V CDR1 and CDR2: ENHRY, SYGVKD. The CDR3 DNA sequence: TGTGCCATCAAGACTAGCGGGACCTACGAGCAGTACTTC. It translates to CAIKTSGTYEQYF.

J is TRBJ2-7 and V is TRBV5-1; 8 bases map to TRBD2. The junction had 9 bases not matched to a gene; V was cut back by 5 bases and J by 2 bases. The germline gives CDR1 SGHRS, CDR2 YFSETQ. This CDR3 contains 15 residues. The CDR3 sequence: CASSRSGSTPYEQYF. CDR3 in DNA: TGCGCCAGCAGTCGAAGCGGGAGTACCCCCTACGAGCAGTACTTC.

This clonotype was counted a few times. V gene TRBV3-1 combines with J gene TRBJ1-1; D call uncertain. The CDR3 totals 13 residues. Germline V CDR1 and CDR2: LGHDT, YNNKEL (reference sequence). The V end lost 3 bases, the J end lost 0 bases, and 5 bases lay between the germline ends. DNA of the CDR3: TGTGCCAGCAGCCACGACCTGAACACTGAAGCTTTCTTT. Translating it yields CASSHDLNTEAFF. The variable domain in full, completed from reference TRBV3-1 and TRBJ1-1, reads DTAVSQTPKYLVTQMGNDKSIKCEQNLGHDTMYWYKQDSKKFLKIMFSYNNKELIINETVPNRFSPKSPDKAHLNLHINSLELGDSAVYFCASSHDLNTEAFFGQGTRLTVV.

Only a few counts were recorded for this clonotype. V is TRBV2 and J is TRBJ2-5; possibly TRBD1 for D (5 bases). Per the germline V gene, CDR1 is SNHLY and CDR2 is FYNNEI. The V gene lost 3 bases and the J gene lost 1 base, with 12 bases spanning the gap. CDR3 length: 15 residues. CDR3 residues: CASSDLDSFQETQYF. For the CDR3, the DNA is TGTGCCAGCAGTGACCTCGACAGTTTCCAAGAGACCCAGTACTTC.

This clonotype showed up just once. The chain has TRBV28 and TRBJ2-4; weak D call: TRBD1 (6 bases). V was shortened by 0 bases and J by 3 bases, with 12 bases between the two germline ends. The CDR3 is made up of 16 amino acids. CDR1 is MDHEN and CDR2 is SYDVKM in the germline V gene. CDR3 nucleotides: TGTGCCAGCAGTTTATGGGGGGCGCAAGGCAAAAACATTCAGTACTTC. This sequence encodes CASSLWGAQGKNIQYF.

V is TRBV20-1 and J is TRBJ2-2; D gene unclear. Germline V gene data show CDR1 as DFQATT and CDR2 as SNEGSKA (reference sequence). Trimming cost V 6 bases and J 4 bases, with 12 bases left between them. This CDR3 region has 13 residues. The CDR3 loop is CSAPDPGTGELFF. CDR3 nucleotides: TGCAGTGCACCGGACCCGGGCACCGGGGAGCTGTTTTTT.

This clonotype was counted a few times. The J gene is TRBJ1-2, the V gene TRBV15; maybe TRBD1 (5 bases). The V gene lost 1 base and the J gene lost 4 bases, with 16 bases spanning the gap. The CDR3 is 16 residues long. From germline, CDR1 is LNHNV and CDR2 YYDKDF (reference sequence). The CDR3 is CATSRGLTERGYGYTF. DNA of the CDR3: TGTGCCACCAGCAGAGGATTGACAGAACGGGGCTATGGCTACACCTTC.

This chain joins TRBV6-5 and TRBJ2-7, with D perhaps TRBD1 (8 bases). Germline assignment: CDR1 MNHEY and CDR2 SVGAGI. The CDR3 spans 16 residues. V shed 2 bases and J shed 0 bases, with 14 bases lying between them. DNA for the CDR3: TGTGCCAGCAGTTACAGCACAGGGGGGGTCTCCTACGAGCAGTACTTC. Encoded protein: CASSYSTGGVSYEQYF.

The CDR3 protein is CASSQARDSKNIQYF. The DNA of the CDR3 is TGTGCCAGCAGCCAAGCCCGGGACAGCAAAAACATTCAGTACTTC. The chain has TRBV3-1 and TRBJ2-4; 7 bases are a match to TRBD1. The J segment lost 3 bases and the V segment lost 1 base, leaving 3 bases of the junction unmatched. In germline, CDR1 is LGHDT, CDR2 YNNKEL (reference sequence). The CDR3 is made up of 15 amino acids.

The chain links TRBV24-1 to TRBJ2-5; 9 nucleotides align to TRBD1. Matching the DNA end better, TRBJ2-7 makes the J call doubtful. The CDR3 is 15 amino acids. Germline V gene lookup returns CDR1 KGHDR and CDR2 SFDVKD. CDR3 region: CATSDSGQGQYEQYF. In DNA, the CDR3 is TGTGCCACCAGTGACTCGGGACAGGGACAATACGAGCAGTACTTC.